The clone carrying this T cell receptor beta chain qualifies as medium-sized (0.01 to 0.1%). These data are taken from a study of patients and donors after allogeneic stem cell transplantation. A single record per CDR3 protein comes from TCRdb applying MiXCR to the RT-PCR reads. This sample has approximately 280 distinct CDR3 sequences; approximately 1.1% occur once, and the top ten carry roughly 50%. V shed 2 bases and J 4 bases; nucleotides not matched to a gene: 5. The CDR3 is 14 amino acids. Germline lookup yields CDR1 MNHEY and CDR2 SMNVEV (reference sequence). V is TRBV27 and J is TRBJ2-7; 7 nucleotides align to TRBD1. Sequences were obtained from blood, either unsorted or a sorted T cell fraction (not recorded which). The sequence came from a human donor who was either an allogeneic HSCT recipient or a stem cell or donor lymphocyte infusion donor (not recorded which). It is not recorded whose cells these are; they may come from a transplant donor. In DNA form, the CDR3 reads TGTGCCAGCAGTTTAGTGGCAGGGGGATACGAGCAGTACTTC. Translated, it gives CASSLVAGGYEQYF.